The clone carrying this T cell receptor beta chain was found a few times. This record comes from a study of blood T cell repertoires in COVID-19. Here immunoSEQ multiplex PCR was the method, and the copy in TCRdb shows in-frame clones only, minus some. The data hold 210,000 or so clones, with 80% to 90% observed a single time. The CDR3 extends over 16 amino acids. V trimming: 0 bases; J trimming: 5 bases; junction bases outside the gene matches: 9. CDR1 is LNHNV, CDR2 YYDKDF, per germline (reference sequence). This clonotype was obtained from a man between 50 and 59 years old with active or convalescent COVID-19. The specimen was peripheral blood. The J gene is TRBJ2-5, the V gene TRBV15, with TRBD1 matching 7 bases. For the CDR3, the DNA is TGTGCCACCAGCAGAGATATGGATACAGGGGATGAGACCCAGTACTTC. It specifies CATSRDMDTGDETQYF.